This T cell receptor (beta chain) was obtained from a study of T cells in Graves' hyperthyroidism and ophthalmopathy. V shed 6 bases and J 6 bases; nucleotides not matched to a gene: 15. The CDR3 is made up of 19 amino acids. This clonotype was counted ten times or more. Hyperthyroidism patients were newly diagnosed, had disease duration under 2 months, and were aged 18 to 65 years. Diagnoses were established using clinical symptoms, serum thyroxine and TRAb, thyroid ultrasound and orbital computed tomography. From RNA transcripts, TCR beta CDR3 regions were amplified. HTBI primers were the set used in a first-round RT-PCR of the TCR CDR3. TCRdb fed the multiplex PCR reads into MiXCR, producing one record per CDR3 protein. The data contain approximately 400,000 distinct CDR3 sequences, approximately 15% of them singletons.

The TCR was taken from a woman aged 55-70 years with Graves' hyperthyroidism. Sequencing was performed on blood. V and J are TRBV12-3 or TRBV12-4 and TRBJ2-1; 15 positions agree with TRBD2. The CDR3 DNA follows: TGTGCCAGCAGCCAGCCCGGGACTAGCGGGAGGAGGGGTTTCAATGAGCAGTTCTTC. Translated, it gives CASSQPGTSGRRGFNEQFF.